Presented here are 2 T cell receptor beta chains from one specimen sequenced in a study of T cells in Graves' hyperthyroidism and ophthalmopathy. The source material, RNA transcripts, was used to amplify TCR beta CDR3 regions. The primer set for the first-round RT-PCR of the TCR CDR3 was HTBI. A single record per CDR3 protein comes from TCRdb applying MiXCR to the multiplex PCR reads. The table has roughly 580,000 distinct CDR3 sequences, about 43% seen once. The sequencing input was peripheral blood or thyroid tissue (not recorded which). These receptors were collected from a woman aged 18-35 years with Graves' hyperthyroidism.

Regarding this clonotype: At one of its ends the junction is not consistent with the germline gene, which may arise from a read error. The V call is TRBV7-3, the J call TRBJ2-5, with a weak D call TRBD2 (6 bases). Germline CDR1 reads SGHTA; CDR2 reads FQGTGA. The CDR3 is 16 amino acids. The CDR3 nucleotides are TGCGCCAGCAGCCAAGATTTCGGGGGAGTCGAAGAGACCCAGTACTTC. Translation gives CASSQDFGGVEETQYF. The full variable domain, with the rest looked up from reference TRBV7-3 and TRBJ2-5, is GAGVSQTPSNKVTEKGKYVELRCDPISGHTALYWYRQSLGQGPEFLIYFQGTGAADDSGLPNDRFFAVRPEGSVSTLKIQRTERGDSAVYLCASSQDFGGVEETQYFGPGTRLLVL.

This clonotype is a singleton in its sample. The V gene is TRBV11-3, the J gene TRBJ2-5; the match to TRBD2 covers 9 bases. Per germline, CDR1 SGHNT and CDR2 YENEEA. J was trimmed by 5 bases and V by 1 base; bases with no gene match: 11. The CDR3 is made up of 17 amino acids. CDR3 in DNA: TGTGCCAGCAGCTTAGTACTTAGCGGGAGTCAGGCGGAGACCCAGTACTTC. This translates into CASSLVLSGSQAETQYF. The variable domain in full, with the rest retrieved from reference TRBV11-3 and TRBJ2-5, is EAGVVQSPRYKIIEKKQPVAFWCNPISGHNTLYWYLQNLGQGPELLIRYENEEAVDDSQLPKDRFSAERLKGVDSTLKIQPAELGDSAVYLCASSLVLSGSQAETQYFGPGTRLLVL.